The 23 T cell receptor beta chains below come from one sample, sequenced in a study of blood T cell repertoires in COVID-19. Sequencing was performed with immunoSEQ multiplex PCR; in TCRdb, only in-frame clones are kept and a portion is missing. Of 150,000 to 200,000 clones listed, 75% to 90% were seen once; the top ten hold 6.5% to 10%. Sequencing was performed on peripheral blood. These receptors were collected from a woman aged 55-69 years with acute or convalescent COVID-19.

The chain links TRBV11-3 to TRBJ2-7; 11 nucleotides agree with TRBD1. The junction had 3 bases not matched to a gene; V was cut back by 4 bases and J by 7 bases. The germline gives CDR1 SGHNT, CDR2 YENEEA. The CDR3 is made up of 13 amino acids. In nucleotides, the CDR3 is TGTGCCAGCAGCTCGGACAGGGGGCTTGAGCAGTACTTC. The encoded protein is CASSSDRGLEQYF. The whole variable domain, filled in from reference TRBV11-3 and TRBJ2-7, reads EAGVVQSPRYKIIEKKQPVAFWCNPISGHNTLYWYLQNLGQGPELLIRYENEEAVDDSQLPKDRFSAERLKGVDSTLKIQPAELGDSAVYLCASSSDRGLEQYFGPGTRLTVT.

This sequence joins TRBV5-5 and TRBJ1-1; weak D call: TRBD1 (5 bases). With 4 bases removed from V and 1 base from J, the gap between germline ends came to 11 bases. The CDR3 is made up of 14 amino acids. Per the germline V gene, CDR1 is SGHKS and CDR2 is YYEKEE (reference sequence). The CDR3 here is CASSPWGENTEAFF. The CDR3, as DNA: TGTGCCAGCAGCCCATGGGGGGAGAACACTGAAGCTTTCTTT.

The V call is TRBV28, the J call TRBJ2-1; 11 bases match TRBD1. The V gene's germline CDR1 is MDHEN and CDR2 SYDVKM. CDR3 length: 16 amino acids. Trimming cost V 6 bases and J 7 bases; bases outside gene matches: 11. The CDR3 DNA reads TGTGCCAGCAGGTCCGGACAGGGGGCAATTCGGAATGAGCAGTTCTTC. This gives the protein CASRSGQGAIRNEQFF.

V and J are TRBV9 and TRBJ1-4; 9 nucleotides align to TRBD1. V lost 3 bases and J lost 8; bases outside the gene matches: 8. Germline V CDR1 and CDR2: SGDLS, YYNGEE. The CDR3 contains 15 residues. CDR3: CASSGSGTGSEKLFF. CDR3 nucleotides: TGTGCCAGCAGCGGCTCTGGGACAGGGAGCGAAAAACTGTTTTTT.

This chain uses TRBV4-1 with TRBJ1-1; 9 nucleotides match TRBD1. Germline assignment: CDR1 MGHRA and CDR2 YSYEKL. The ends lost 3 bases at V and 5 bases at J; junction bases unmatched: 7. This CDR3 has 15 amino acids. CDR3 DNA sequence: TGCGCCAGCAGCCATCCGGGACAGGGAGTAACTGAAGCTTTCTTT. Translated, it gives CASSHPGQGVTEAFF.

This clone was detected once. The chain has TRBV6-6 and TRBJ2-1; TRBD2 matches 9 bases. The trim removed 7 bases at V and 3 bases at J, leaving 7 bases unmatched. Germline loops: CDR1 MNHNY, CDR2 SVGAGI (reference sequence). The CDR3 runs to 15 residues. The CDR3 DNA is TGTGCCAGCATTCCCATAGCGGGAGTCTACAATGAGCAGTTCTTC. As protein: CASIPIAGVYNEQFF.

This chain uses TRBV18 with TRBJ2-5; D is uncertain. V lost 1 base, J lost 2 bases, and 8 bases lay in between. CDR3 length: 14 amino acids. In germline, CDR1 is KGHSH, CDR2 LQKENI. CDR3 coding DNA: TGTGCCAGCTCACCACAGACTCTACAAGAGACCCAGTACTTC. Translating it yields CASSPQTLQETQYF.

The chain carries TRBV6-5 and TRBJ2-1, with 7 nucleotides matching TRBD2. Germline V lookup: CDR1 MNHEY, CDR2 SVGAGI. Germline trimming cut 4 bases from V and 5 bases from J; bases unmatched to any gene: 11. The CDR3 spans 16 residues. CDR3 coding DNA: TGTGCCAGCAGTTCTATCGACACGGGAGGCGACAATGAGCAGTTCTTC. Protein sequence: CASSSIDTGGDNEQFF.

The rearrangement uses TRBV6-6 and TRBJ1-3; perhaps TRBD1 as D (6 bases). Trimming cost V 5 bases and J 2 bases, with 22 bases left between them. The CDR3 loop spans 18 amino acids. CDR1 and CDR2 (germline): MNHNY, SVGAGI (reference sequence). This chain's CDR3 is CASSPGTSHLLAGNTIYF. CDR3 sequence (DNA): TGTGCCAGCAGTCCCGGGACAAGCCATCTCCTGGCTGGAAACACCATATATTTT.

The DNA for the CDR3 is TGTGCCAGCAGCCCACGACAGGGCTCAGATACGCAGTATTTT. Residues: CASSPRQGSDTQYF. This sequence joins TRBV5-4 and TRBJ2-3, with 7 nucleotides matching TRBD1. Germline CDR1 and CDR2: SGHNT and YYREEE (reference sequence). Trimming removed 4 bases from V and 4 bases from J; junction bases left unmatched: 6. The CDR3 spans 14 residues.

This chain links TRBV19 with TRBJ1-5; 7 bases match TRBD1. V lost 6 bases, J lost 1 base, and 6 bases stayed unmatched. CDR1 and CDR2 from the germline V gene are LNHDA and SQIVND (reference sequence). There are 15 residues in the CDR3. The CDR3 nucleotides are TGTGCCAGTAGAGAACCGGGACAGAGCAATCAGCCCCAGCATTTT. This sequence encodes CASREPGQSNQPQHF. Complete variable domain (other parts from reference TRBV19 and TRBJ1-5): DGGITQSPKYLFRKEGQNVTLSCEQNLNHDAMYWYRQDPGQGLRLIYYSQIVNDFQKGDIAEGYSVSREKKESFPLTVTSAQKNPTAFYLCASREPGQSNQPQHFGDGTRLSIL.

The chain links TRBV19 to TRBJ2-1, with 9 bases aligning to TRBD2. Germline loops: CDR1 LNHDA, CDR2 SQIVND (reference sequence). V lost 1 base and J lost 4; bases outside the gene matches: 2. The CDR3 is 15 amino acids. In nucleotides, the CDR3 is TGTGCCAGTAGTATAGGACTAGCGGAATACAATGAGCAGTTCTTC. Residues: CASSIGLAEYNEQFF.

CDR3 residues: CASSPPGTSGYNEQFF. CDR3 bases: TGCGCCAGCAGCCCCCCCGGGACTAGCGGATACAATGAGCAGTTCTTC. The V gene is TRBV5-1, the J gene TRBJ2-1, with 11 bases identical to TRBD2. V was pared by 4 bases and J by 4 bases, with 7 bases of the junction left unmatched. Per the germline V gene, CDR1 is SGHRS and CDR2 is YFSETQ. The CDR3 extends over 16 amino acids.

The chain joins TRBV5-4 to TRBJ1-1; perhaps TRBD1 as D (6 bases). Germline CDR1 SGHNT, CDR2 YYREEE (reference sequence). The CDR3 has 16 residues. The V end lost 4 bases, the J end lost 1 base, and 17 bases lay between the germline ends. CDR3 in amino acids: CASSQGQKLGNTEAFF. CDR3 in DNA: TGTGCCAGCAGCCAAGGACAGAAACTGGGGAACACTGAAGCTTTCTTT.

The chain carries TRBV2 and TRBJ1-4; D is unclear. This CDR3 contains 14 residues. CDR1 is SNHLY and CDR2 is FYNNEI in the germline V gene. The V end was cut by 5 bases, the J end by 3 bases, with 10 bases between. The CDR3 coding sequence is TGTGCCAGCAGTACTAGACAAGCTAATGAAAAACTGTTTTTT. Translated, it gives CASSTRQANEKLFF.

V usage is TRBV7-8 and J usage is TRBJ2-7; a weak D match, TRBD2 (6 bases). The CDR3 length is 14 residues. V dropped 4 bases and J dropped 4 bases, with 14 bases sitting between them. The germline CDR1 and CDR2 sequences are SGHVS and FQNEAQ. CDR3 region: CASSSGAGSYEQYV. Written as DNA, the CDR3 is TGTGCCAGCAGCTCCGGGGCGGGGTCGTACGAGCAGTACGTC.

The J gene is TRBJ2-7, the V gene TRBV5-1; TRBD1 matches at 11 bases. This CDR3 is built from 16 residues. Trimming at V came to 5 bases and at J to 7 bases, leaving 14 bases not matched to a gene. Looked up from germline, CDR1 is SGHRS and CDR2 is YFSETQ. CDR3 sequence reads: CASRKDGQGATREQYF. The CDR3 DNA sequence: TGCGCCAGCAGAAAGGACGGACAGGGGGCGACGCGAGAGCAGTACTTC.

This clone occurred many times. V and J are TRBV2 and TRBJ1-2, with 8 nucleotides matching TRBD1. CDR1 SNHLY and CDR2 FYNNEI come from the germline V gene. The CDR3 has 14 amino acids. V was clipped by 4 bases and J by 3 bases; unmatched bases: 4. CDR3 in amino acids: CASSGTGQHYGYTF. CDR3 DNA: TGTGCCAGCAGTGGGACAGGGCAGCACTATGGCTACACCTTC.

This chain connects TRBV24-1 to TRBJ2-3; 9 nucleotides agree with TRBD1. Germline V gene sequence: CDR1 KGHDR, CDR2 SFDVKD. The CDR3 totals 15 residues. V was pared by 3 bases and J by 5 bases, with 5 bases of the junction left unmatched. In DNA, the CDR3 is TGTGCCACCAGTGATCGCGGGACAGGGCAAGATACGCAGTATTTT. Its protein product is CATSDRGTGQDTQYF.

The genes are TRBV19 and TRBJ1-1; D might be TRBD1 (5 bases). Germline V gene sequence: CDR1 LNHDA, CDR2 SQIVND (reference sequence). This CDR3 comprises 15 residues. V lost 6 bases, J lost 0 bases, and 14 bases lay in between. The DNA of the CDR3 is TGTGCCAGTAGAACGGGGGTACGCATGAACACTGAAGCTTTCTTT. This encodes CASRTGVRMNTEAFF.

The DNA for the CDR3 is TGTGCCAGCAGCTTTGGCGGGAGCGCAGATACGCAGTATTTT. This translates into CASSFGGSADTQYF. The genes are TRBV13 and TRBJ2-3; 7 nucleotides line up with TRBD2. CDR3 size: 14 residues. Trimming took 3 bases from V and 4 from J; bases not matched to a gene: 4. The germline CDR1 and CDR2 sequences are PRHDT and FYEKMQ (reference sequence).

The CDR3 nucleotides read TGTGCCAGCAGCCCCGACTATCTTGAGCAGTTCTTC. This encodes CASSPDYLEQFF. The chain joins TRBV7-9 to TRBJ2-1; TRBD2 might be the D (5 bases). V dropped 5 bases and J dropped 9 bases, with 11 bases sitting between them. CDR3 length equals 12 residues. CDR1 and CDR2 (germline): SEHNR, FQNEAQ (reference sequence).

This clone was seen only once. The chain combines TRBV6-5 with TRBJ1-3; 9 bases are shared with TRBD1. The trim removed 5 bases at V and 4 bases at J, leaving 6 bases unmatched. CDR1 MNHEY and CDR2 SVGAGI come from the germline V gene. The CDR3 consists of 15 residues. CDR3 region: CASSNRGQGGNTIYF. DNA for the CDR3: TGTGCCAGCAGTAACCGGGGACAGGGCGGAAACACCATATATTTT.